These T cell receptor beta chains were read from a single sample in a study of somatic mutations in cytotoxic T cells in rheumatoid arthritis. Assay used: immunoSEQ multiplex PCR; TCRdb lists only in-frame clones, some missing. This repertoire shows about 25,000 clones, roughly 69% found once; its top ten account for 9.5% to 10%. Sequenced sample: CD8+ T cells sorted from blood. These receptors were taken from a woman between 18 and 30 years old in good health. The CDR3 runs from the conserved cysteine through the conserved F or W.

V	J	CDR3
TRBV6-1	TRBJ2-3	CATATGYSTDTQYF
TRBV30	TRBJ2-2	CAWSSARAGRDGELFF
TRBV11-2	TRBJ1-1	CASSLWSTEAFF
TRBV28	TRBJ2-4	CASSLSIIRDWGIQYF
TRBV5-5	TRBJ2-7	CASSLVLGRDEQYF
TRBV13	TRBJ2-1	CASSPWDSFSTYNEQFF
TRBV12-5	TRBJ2-2	CASGAPGLAITGELFF
TRBV7-9	TRBJ1-1	CASSGQASEAFF
TRBV28	TRBJ2-7	CASKVRGGAGEQYF
TRBV19	TRBJ2-6	CASSWDREGSGANVLTF
TRBV12-5	TRBJ2-1	CASGFAGLGGYNEQFF
TRBV19	TRBJ1-1	CASSGGEAFF
TRBV7-9	TRBJ2-3	CASSPGAGGFDTQYF
TRBV9	TRBJ2-1	CASSETGEQFF
TRBV5-8	TRBJ2-7	CASSGDRAGEQYF
TRBV28	TRBJ2-1	CASSLPREAKGEQFF
TRBV28	TRBJ2-5	CASSSPGTQETQYF
TRBV10-3	TRBJ1-5	CAINDTGGCGNQPQHF
TRBV6-1	TRBJ1-4	CASSEMDREGGEKLFF
TRBV13	TRBJ1-1	CASSLGNTEAFF
TRBV7-6	TRBJ2-1	CASSAPEGNEQFF
TRBV29-1	TRBJ2-1	CSVEAWLSPENEQFF
TRBV7-2	TRBJ2-3	CASSPFLPSTDTQYF
TRBV7-9	TRBJ2-5	CASSFDPTPQETQYF
TRBV6-5	TRBJ1-2	CASSYRGYYGYTF
TRBV28	TRBJ2-1	CASSFSRNYNEQFF
TRBV29-1	TRBJ1-2	CSVVGTQPYGYTF
TRBV4-1	TRBJ1-2	CASTQTGNNYGYTF
TRBV6-5	TRBJ2-7	CASSPSGPPSYEQYF
TRBV11-1	TRBJ1-1	CASSAGTGALEAFF
TRBV28	TRBJ2-7	CASSHPTSGRVPYEQYF
TRBV28	TRBJ2-1	CASSYDQEPAYNEQFF
TRBV7-2	TRBJ2-3	CASSFDPTDTQYF
TRBV27	TRBJ2-6	CASSLMGIVAGANVLTF
TRBV19	TRBJ1-5	CASRKTGGQPQHF
TRBV7-9	TRBJ1-1	CASGYMNTEAFF
TRBV11-2	TRBJ2-1	CASSLESTPLADYNEQFF
TRBV7-9	TRBJ2-5	CASSLSFPETQYF
TRBV19	TRBJ2-1	CASSIPSDNEQFF
TRBV19	TRBJ2-1	CASRLTSGRANEQFF
TRBV10-1	TRBJ1-2	CASSGDRSPMDGYTF
TRBV6-5	TRBJ2-3	CASSPYERRTDTQYF
TRBV27	TRBJ2-1	CASSLVLSYNEQFF
TRBV30	TRBJ2-3	CAWKVADTQYF
TRBV2	TRBJ1-1	CASSEGMNTEAFF
TRBV7-3	TRBJ2-6	CASSSGANVLTF
TRBV9	TRBJ2-6	CASASSGANVLTF
TRBV2	TRBJ2-5	CASSRRGPLIGGGETQYF
TRBV4-1	TRBJ2-2	CASSQDPDRGFANTGELFF
TRBV19	TRBJ1-5	CASSAGGPQHF
TRBV6-4	TRBJ2-3	CASSDLGGSDTQYF